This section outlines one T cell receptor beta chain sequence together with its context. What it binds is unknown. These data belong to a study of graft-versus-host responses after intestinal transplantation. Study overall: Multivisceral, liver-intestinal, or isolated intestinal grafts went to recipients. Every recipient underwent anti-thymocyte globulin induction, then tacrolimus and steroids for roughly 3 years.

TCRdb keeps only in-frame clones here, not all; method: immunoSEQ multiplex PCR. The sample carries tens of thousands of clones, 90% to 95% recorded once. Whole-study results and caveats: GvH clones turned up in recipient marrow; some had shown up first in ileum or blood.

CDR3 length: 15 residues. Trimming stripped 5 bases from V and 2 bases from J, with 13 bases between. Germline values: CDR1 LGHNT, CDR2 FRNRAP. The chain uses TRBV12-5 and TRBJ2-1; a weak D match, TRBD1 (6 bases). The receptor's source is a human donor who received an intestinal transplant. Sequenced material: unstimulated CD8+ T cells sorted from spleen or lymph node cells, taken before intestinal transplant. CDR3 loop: CASGPDRPPYNEQFF. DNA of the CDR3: TGTGCTAGTGGTCCTGACAGGCCGCCCTACAATGAGCAGTTCTTC.